Listed here is a single T cell receptor (beta chain). The antigen is unknown. This entry is derived from a study of cytomegalovirus exposure and HLA in healthy donors. Regarding the study as a whole: V- and J-gene trimming of TCR beta was linked (in a later analysis) to a missense DCLRE1C variant.

Germline assignment: CDR1 SQVTM and CDR2 ANQGSEA. The CDR3 is made up of 14 amino acids. V shed 5 bases and J shed 4 bases, with 17 bases lying between them. Researchers ran the PCR with 60 Vbeta and 13 Jbeta primers. Assay: immunoSEQ multiplex PCR; the TCRdb copy retains only in-frame clones and omits some. The table shows 90,000 to 110,000 clones, with about 83% occurring only once. This clonotype was sampled from a man between 18 and 29 years old in good health and CMV-seronegative. The V call is TRBV29-1, the J call TRBJ1-1; D gene ambiguous. Input material: PBMCs. CDR3 protein: CSVPTAGKTTEAFF. For the CDR3, the DNA is TGCAGCGTTCCCACGGCAGGAAAGACCACTGAAGCTTTCTTT.